Each of the 8 T cell receptor beta chains below was sequenced from the same sample in a study of cytotoxic CD8 clonotypes in ibrutinib-treated CLL. Repertoires were generated with immunoSEQ multiplex PCR, while TCRdb's copy carries only in-frame clones and drops some. The table lists roughly 300,000 clones, around 69% of them singletons. The sequenced sample was PBMCs, obtained at disease progression, from a patient treated with ibrutinib. These receptors were obtained from a human donor with chronic lymphocytic leukemia.

The rearrangement joins TRBV7-2 to TRBJ1-1; TRBD1 aligns across 8 bases. The CDR3 extends over 15 amino acids. V was clipped by 5 bases and J by 4 bases; unmatched bases: 9. CDR1 is SGHTA and CDR2 is FQGNSA in the germline V gene. The CDR3 DNA follows: TGTGCCAGCAGCAAAGGACAGGGTGTAGGCACTGAAGCTTTCTTT. It translates to CASSKGQGVGTEAFF.

This clone was found once. The chain is built from TRBV9 and TRBJ2-7, with 10 nucleotides matching TRBD2. Germline trimming cut 4 bases from V and 2 bases from J; bases unmatched to any gene: 9. Per germline, CDR1 SGDLS and CDR2 YYNGEE. The CDR3 spans 16 residues. This CDR3 is CASSPPGLADPYEQYF. The CDR3 DNA follows: TGTGCCAGCAGCCCCCCAGGACTAGCGGATCCCTACGAGCAGTACTTC.

V is TRBV2 and J is TRBJ1-2; D is ambiguous. The CDR3 loop spans 11 amino acids. From germline, CDR1 is SNHLY and CDR2 FYNNEI. V gave up 3 bases and J gave up 8 bases, with 7 bases separating them. This CDR3 reads CASSEVWGYTF. The DNA for the CDR3 is TGTGCCAGCAGTGAGGTCTGGGGCTACACCTTC.

The chain links TRBV6-5 to TRBJ2-3, with TRBD2 matching over 14 bases. CDR1 is MNHEY, CDR2 SVGAGI, per germline. CDR3 length equals 14 residues. Trimming cost V 6 bases and J 5 bases; bases outside gene matches: 1. CDR3 in DNA: TGTGCCAGCAGCGGGACTAGCGGGAGAGATACGCAGTATTTT. It is translated as CASSGTSGRDTQYF.

The CDR3 DNA sequence: TGCGCCAGCAGCTTGGGCCCCGAGGCCAATGAGCAGTTCTTC. Translated: CASSLGPEANEQFF. V usage is TRBV5-1 and J usage is TRBJ2-1, with D unclear. Trimming took 0 bases from V and 6 from J, leaving 10 bases between them. Germline CDR1 and CDR2: SGHRS and YFSETQ. The CDR3 totals 14 residues. Full variable domain (rest looked up from reference TRBV5-1 and TRBJ2-1): KAGVTQTPRYLIKTRGQQVTLSCSPISGHRSVSWYQQTPGQGLQFLFEYFSETQRNKGNFPGRFSGRQFSNSRSEMNVSTLELGDSALYLCASSLGPEANEQFFGPGTRLTVL.

V and J are TRBV7-6 and TRBJ2-1; 7 nucleotides line up with TRBD1. Germline CDR1 and CDR2: SGHVS and FNYEAQ. CDR3 size: 15 residues. The J segment lost 7 bases and the V segment lost 1 base, leaving 7 bases of the junction unmatched. The CDR3 DNA is TGTGCCAGCAGCTTAGTTTCAGGGGGTGGTAATGAGCAGTTCTTC. This codes for CASSLVSGGGNEQFF.

The genes are TRBV11-3 and TRBJ2-2; D not resolved. Germline assignment: CDR1 SGHNT and CDR2 YENEEA. The CDR3 is made up of 16 amino acids. Deletions cut 3 bases from V and 0 bases from J, with 11 bases between. Here the CDR3 reads CASSLWTGSNTGELFF. As DNA, the CDR3 is TGTGCCAGCAGCTTGTGGACGGGCTCGAACACCGGGGAGCTGTTTTTT.

The rearrangement joins TRBV2 to TRBJ2-6; no clear D. Germline V CDR1 and CDR2: SNHLY, FYNNEI. The CDR3 extends over 17 amino acids. V shed 0 bases and J shed 0 bases, with 9 bases lying between them. The CDR3 is CASSEALRVSGANVLTF. In DNA form, the CDR3 reads TGTGCCAGCAGTGAAGCGCTTCGGGTCTCTGGGGCCAACGTCCTGACTTTC.